The 32 T cell receptor beta chains presented below share a single source sample, sequenced in a study of blood T cell repertoires in COVID-19. The assay was immunoSEQ multiplex PCR, and TCRdb's table has in-frame clones only and misses some. The data hold about 80,000 clones, with 87% observed a single time. Sequencing was carried out using peripheral blood. Source of these receptors: a young man with acute or convalescent COVID-19.

V and J are TRBV10-1 and TRBJ2-1; TRBD2 matches 10 bases. Germline CDR1 WNHNN, CDR2 SYGVQD (reference sequence). The V and J ends lost 6 bases and 5 bases, in that order; junction bases with no gene match: 7. CDR3 length: 15 amino acids. The CDR3 DNA is TGCGCCAGCAGCCTAACTAGCGGGGCTAACAATGAGCAGTTCTTC. Translation: CASSLTSGANNEQFF.

This clone was found once. V and J are TRBV2 and TRBJ1-1, with a tentative D call TRBD1 (5 bases). V was trimmed by 4 bases and J by 4 bases, leaving 13 bases between them. The germline CDR1 and CDR2 sequences are SNHLY and FYNNEI. The CDR3 extends over 14 amino acids. CDR3 sequence reads: CASSGGRSPTEAFF. CDR3 DNA sequence: TGTGCCAGCAGTGGGGGCCGTTCCCCCACTGAAGCTTTCTTT. The full variable domain, with the rest looked up from reference TRBV2 and TRBJ1-1, is EPEVTQTPSHQVTQMGQEVILRCVPISNHLYFYWYRQILGQKVEFLVSFYNNEISEKSEIFDDQFSVERPDGSNFTLKIRSTKLEDSAMYFCASSGGRSPTEAFFGQGTRLTVV.

This chain links TRBV20-1 with TRBJ2-7, with TRBD2 as a possible D gene (5 bases). The ends were cut back, 3 bases at V and 7 bases at J, with 13 bases in the middle. CDR1 and CDR2 (germline): DFQATT, SNEGSKA (reference sequence). This CDR3 has 12 residues. The CDR3 region is CSASPGGWEQYF. The CDR3 bases are TGCAGTGCTAGTCCCGGCGGGTGGGAGCAGTACTTC.

This chain links TRBV6-6 with TRBJ2-2; no clear D gene. This CDR3 contains 14 residues. V was cut by 2 bases and J by 0 bases, with 4 bases left in between. The germline gives CDR1 MNHNY, CDR2 SVGAGI (reference sequence). CDR3 protein: CASSYTANTGELFF. The DNA of the CDR3 is TGTGCCAGCAGTTACACTGCGAACACCGGGGAGCTGTTTTTT.

The gene calls are TRBV2 and TRBJ2-3, with a tentative D call TRBD2 (6 bases). Trimming took 4 bases from V and 0 from J, leaving 17 bases between them. Per the germline V gene, CDR1 is SNHLY and CDR2 is FYNNEI. CDR3 length: 17 amino acids. Here the CDR3 reads CASSASERSASTDTQYF. In nucleotides, the CDR3 is TGTGCCAGCAGTGCTAGCGAGAGGAGCGCTAGCACAGATACGCAGTATTTT.

The chain carries TRBV28 and TRBJ2-7; 14 nucleotides match TRBD2. From germline, CDR1 is MDHEN and CDR2 SYDVKM. This CDR3 comprises 16 residues. Trimming took 5 bases from V and 4 from J; bases not matched to a gene: 7. This CDR3 is CASSPPGLAGVYEQYF. The CDR3 DNA reads as TGTGCCAGCAGTCCACCGGGACTAGCGGGAGTGTACGAGCAGTACTTC.

J is TRBJ2-7 and V is TRBV6-2 or TRBV6-3; 8 positions agree with TRBD2. Germline values: CDR1 MNHEY, CDR2 SVGEGT. The CDR3 is 15 amino acids. With V trimmed by 5 bases and J by 2 bases, 8 bases remained unmatched. DNA for the CDR3: TGTGCCAGCAGTGTGGGACTAGGGGCAGCCTACGAGCAGTACTTC. Protein product: CASSVGLGAAYEQYF.

This chain uses TRBV7-2 with TRBJ2-3; no definite D call. V lost 5 bases to trimming and J lost 8 bases, with 20 bases between them. The CDR3 totals 15 residues. Per germline, CDR1 SGHTA and CDR2 FQGNSA. The DNA for the CDR3 is TGTGCCAGCAGCCGTCTAGATTTCTCGGTATCTACGCAGTATTTT. Translation: CASSRLDFSVSTQYF.

The CDR3 region is CASSVDFSAYEQYF. The CDR3 coding sequence is TGTGCCAGCAGCGTAGATTTTAGTGCCTACGAGCAGTACTTC. The chain employs TRBV9 and TRBJ2-7; D is ambiguous. V was pared by 0 bases and J by 2 bases, with 9 bases between. The CDR3 is 14 amino acids. Germline V CDR1 and CDR2: SGDLS, YYNGEE.

The rearrangement joins TRBV28 to TRBJ2-2; a possible D gene is TRBD2 (6 bases). Germline CDR1 is MDHEN and CDR2 is SYDVKM. V was pared by 5 bases and J by 5 bases, with 15 bases between. CDR3 length equals 15 residues. Here the CDR3 reads CASSPRRGLTGELFF. The DNA for the CDR3 is TGTGCCAGCAGTCCTCGCCGGGGGTTGACCGGGGAGCTGTTTTTT.

The chain joins TRBV4-3 to TRBJ2-2, with a weak D call TRBD2 (7 bases). From germline, CDR1 is LGHNA and CDR2 YSLEER. V dropped 0 bases and J dropped 6 bases, with 17 bases sitting between them. CDR3 size: 17 residues. The CDR3 reads CASSQDPGGAGSGELFF. The CDR3 nucleotides are TGCGCCAGCAGCCAAGATCCGGGGGGCGCAGGGTCCGGGGAGCTGTTTTTT.

This rearrangement joins TRBV28 to TRBJ1-5; the D gene is possibly TRBD1 (6 bases). Germline V gives CDR1 MDHEN, CDR2 SYDVKM. The CDR3 loop spans 13 amino acids. V was cut by 7 bases and J by 4 bases, with 11 bases left in between. CDR3 DNA sequence: TGTGCCAGCATGATACAGGGTAATCAGCCCCAGCATTTT. This encodes CASMIQGNQPQHF.

The chain employs TRBV19 and TRBJ2-5; D perhaps matches TRBD2 (6 bases). The germline V and J ends were trimmed by 3 bases and 2 bases, with 10 bases remaining between them. The germline gives CDR1 LNHDA, CDR2 SQIVND (reference sequence). The CDR3 has 14 amino acids. CDR3 region: CASSILGGQETQYF. DNA of the CDR3: TGTGCCAGTAGTATCTTAGGAGGGCAAGAGACCCAGTACTTC.

This rearrangement joins TRBV18 to TRBJ1-1; D remains unclear. V dropped 2 bases and J dropped 2 bases, with 18 bases sitting between them. There are 17 residues in the CDR3. Germline lookup yields CDR1 KGHSH and CDR2 LQKENI. CDR3 nucleotides: TGTGCCAGCTCACCAAGCCAAGTCTCCGGGGTTAACACTGAAGCTTTCTTT. Its protein is CASSPSQVSGVNTEAFF. The variable domain in full, with the rest retrieved from reference TRBV18 and TRBJ1-1, is NAGVMQNPRHLVRRRGQEARLRCSPMKGHSHVYWYRQLPEEGLKFMVYLQKENIIDESGMPKERFSAEFPKEGPSILRIQQVVRGDSAAYFCASSPSQVSGVNTEAFFGQGTRLTVV.

The genes are TRBV7-9 and TRBJ2-7; no clear D gene. Germline loops: CDR1 SEHNR, CDR2 FQNEAQ (reference sequence). V lost 1 base and J 7 bases, leaving 8 bases between the germline ends. This CDR3 has 12 amino acids. CDR3 region: CASSLVEQEQYF. CDR3 bases: TGTGCCAGCAGCTTAGTAGAACAGGAGCAGTACTTC.

The chain recombines TRBV27 with TRBJ2-7; maybe TRBD1 (5 bases). The V gene's germline CDR1 is MNHEY and CDR2 SMNVEV (reference sequence). This CDR3 has 16 amino acids. Trimming left V 2 bases short and J 2 bases short, with 16 bases between. CDR3 coding DNA: TGTGCCAGCAGTTTACGATTGGGGCAGGTAGCCTACGAGCAGTACTTC. This translates into CASSLRLGQVAYEQYF.

The V call is TRBV5-1, the J call TRBJ2-7; 7 nucleotides align to TRBD2. V trimming: 4 bases; J trimming: 7 bases; junction bases outside the gene matches: 5. CDR3 size: 12 residues. Per the germline V gene, CDR1 is SGHRS and CDR2 is YFSETQ. The CDR3 is CASSTGGGEQYF. CDR3 nucleotide sequence: TGCGCCAGCAGCACGGGAGGTGGTGAGCAGTACTTC.

J is TRBJ1-2 and V is TRBV7-9; D may be TRBD1 (6 bases). Per germline, CDR1 SEHNR and CDR2 FQNEAQ (reference sequence). Trimming left V 6 bases short and J 8 bases short, with 25 bases between. The CDR3 is 16 residues long. For the CDR3, the DNA is TGTGCCAGCAGTCGGACAGATATTTACCCTCGGCCAGGCTACACCTTC. Encoded protein: CASSRTDIYPRPGYTF.

This clone was recorded once. CDR3 in amino acids: CATRTGLAVGEQYF. DNA of the CDR3: TGTGCCACCCGAACGGGACTAGCCGTAGGCGAGCAGTACTTC. The chain uses TRBV19 and TRBJ2-7; TRBD2 matches at 9 bases. Germline loops: CDR1 LNHDA, CDR2 SQIVND (reference sequence). V was clipped by 10 bases and J by 6 bases; unmatched bases: 13. CDR3 length: 14 amino acids. Supplemented by reference TRBV19 and TRBJ2-7, the full variable domain reads DGGITQSPKYLFRKEGQNVTLSCEQNLNHDAMYWYRQDPGQGLRLIYYSQIVNDFQKGDIAEGYSVSREKKESFPLTVTSAQKNPTAFYLCATRTGLAVGEQYFGPGTRLTVT.

The CDR3 nucleotides are TGTGCCAGCTCTGGGGGCCGATACTCCTACAATGAGCAGTTCTTC. Its protein product is CASSGGRYSYNEQFF. The chain recombines TRBV2 with TRBJ2-1, with D possibly matching TRBD1 (6 bases). Germline CDR1 and CDR2: SNHLY and FYNNEI. Trimming shortened V by 8 bases and J by 0 bases, and 14 bases separated the two germline ends. The CDR3 totals 15 residues.

This chain connects TRBV3-1 (or the pseudogene TRBV3-2) to TRBJ2-3; no clear D gene. V was pared by 0 bases and J by 6 bases, with 13 bases between. The CDR3 is 15 residues long. Germline loops: CDR1 LGHDT, CDR2 YNNKEL (reference sequence). The CDR3 region has the DNA TGTGCCAGCAGCCAAGATCGAAAGATCGGGGATACGCAGTATTTT. It codes for CASSQDRKIGDTQYF.

This chain connects TRBV14 to TRBJ1-1, with D uncertain. Deletions cut 0 bases from V and 1 base from J, with 9 bases between. The CDR3 contains 15 residues. The germline V gene has CDR1 SGHDN and CDR2 FVKESK. CDR3 loop: CASSQDPGPNTEAFF. For the CDR3, the DNA is TGTGCCAGCAGCCAAGATCCCGGTCCGAACACTGAAGCTTTCTTT.

The gene calls are TRBV28 and TRBJ1-4; maybe TRBD1 (5 bases). V shed 4 bases and J shed 5 bases, with 17 bases lying between them. There are 16 residues in the CDR3. CDR1 and CDR2 from the germline V gene are MDHEN and SYDVKM. CDR3 loop: CASSSPGGIGNEKLFF. CDR3 in DNA: TGTGCCAGCAGTTCCCCGGGGGGGATAGGAAATGAAAAACTGTTTTTT.

The chain recombines TRBV28 with TRBJ1-2; a possible D gene is TRBD1 (6 bases). CDR1 MDHEN and CDR2 SYDVKM come from the germline V gene. This CDR3 is 15 amino acids long. Trimming removed 8 bases at V and 8 bases at J, with 24 bases between. CDR3 bases: TGTGCCAGCGGGCACGGGGGGGCTTTACCATCGGGCTACACCTTC. Its protein product is CASGHGGALPSGYTF.

This clone was seen only once. CDR3 nucleotide sequence: TGTGCCAGCCTGGGACAGGTGGGAGAGACCCAGTACTTC. Translation: CASLGQVGETQYF. V and J are TRBV28 and TRBJ2-5; 8 bases are shared with TRBD1. This CDR3 is 13 amino acids long. Germline V lookup: CDR1 MDHEN, CDR2 SYDVKM. The J segment lost 4 bases and the V segment lost 8 bases, leaving 6 bases of the junction unmatched. Using reference TRBV28 and TRBJ2-5 for the parts outside the CDR3, the full variable domain is DVKVTQSSRYLVKRTGEKVFLECVQDMDHENMFWYRQDPGLGLRLIYFSYDVKMKEKGDIPEGYSVSREKKERFSLILESASTNQTSMYLCASLGQVGETQYFGPGTRLLVL.

This rearrangement joins TRBV11-2 to TRBJ2-4, with 8 bases that match TRBD1. The junction had 6 bases not matched to a gene; V was cut back by 6 bases and J by 8 bases. Per the germline V gene, CDR1 is SGHAT and CDR2 is FQNNGV. This CDR3 spans 13 amino acids. The CDR3 DNA sequence: TGTGCCAGCAGATACCAGGGGGCTGACATTCAGTACTTC. Its protein product is CASRYQGADIQYF.

The CDR3 reads CASSSGGSRAATGELFF. The CDR3 nucleotides read TGTGCCAGCAGCAGTGGGGGGTCCAGGGCGGCCACCGGGGAGCTGTTTTTT. This chain connects TRBV7-3 to TRBJ2-2; maybe TRBD2 (6 bases). V was cut by 5 bases and J by 4 bases, with 20 bases left in between. Germline assignment: CDR1 SGHTA and CDR2 FQGTGA. This CDR3 has 17 residues.

This sequence joins TRBV7-2 and TRBJ1-2; TRBD1 agrees at 8 bases. Germline trimming cut 5 bases from V and 6 bases from J; bases unmatched to any gene: 20. This CDR3 spans 18 amino acids. Germline assignment: CDR1 SGHTA and CDR2 FQGNSA. The CDR3 DNA is TGTGCCAGCAGCCCCACAACCGGGACAGGAATTTTGCTCAATGGCTACACCTTC. Translating gives CASSPTTGTGILLNGYTF. Full variable domain (rest looked up from reference TRBV7-2 and TRBJ1-2): GAGVSQSPSNKVTEKGKDVELRCDPISGHTALYWYRQSLGQGLEFLIYFQGNSAPDKSGLPSDRFSAERTGGSVSTLTIQRTQQEDSAVYLCASSPTTGTGILLNGYTFGSGTRLTVV.

This clone has only a few counts. The V call is TRBV28, the J call TRBJ2-3, with TRBD2 matching over 8 bases. This CDR3 has 16 residues. CDR1 and CDR2 (germline): MDHEN, SYDVKM. Trimming took 1 base from V and 6 from J; bases not matched to a gene: 9. The chain's CDR3 is CASSLLVGRADDTQYF. In DNA, the CDR3 is TGTGCCAGCAGTTTATTGGTCGGGAGGGCCGATGATACGCAGTATTTT. The full variable domain, rest sourced from reference TRBV28 and TRBJ2-3, is DVKVTQSSRYLVKRTGEKVFLECVQDMDHENMFWYRQDPGLGLRLIYFSYDVKMKEKGDIPEGYSVSREKKERFSLILESASTNQTSMYLCASSLLVGRADDTQYFGPGTRLTVL.

This clone appeared once. V is TRBV5-4 and J is TRBJ2-5; a weak D match, TRBD1 (6 bases). This CDR3 has 13 residues. V was cut by 4 bases and J by 5 bases, with 12 bases left in between. The germline CDR1 and CDR2 sequences are SGHNT and YYREEE (reference sequence). This CDR3 reads CASSIPQGETQYF. CDR3 bases: TGTGCCAGCAGCATACCTCAGGGGGAGACCCAGTACTTC.

The chain uses TRBV30 and TRBJ1-1; no clear D gene. V lost 4 bases and J lost 0, with 12 bases in between. The CDR3 loop spans 14 amino acids. The germline V gene encodes CDR1 GTSNPN and CDR2 SVGIG (reference sequence). The CDR3 region has the DNA TGTGCCTGGACAAGAGGGTCGGTGAACACTGAAGCTTTCTTT. This gives the protein CAWTRGSVNTEAFF.

The chain couples TRBV21-1 to TRBJ2-7; TRBD2 was called by the table and not checked on the DNA. TRBV21-1 is given as a pseudogene. The CDR3 loop spans 9 amino acids. CDR3 residues: CASRSEQYF. The CDR3 coding sequence is TGTGCCAGCAGGAGCGAGCAGTACTTC.